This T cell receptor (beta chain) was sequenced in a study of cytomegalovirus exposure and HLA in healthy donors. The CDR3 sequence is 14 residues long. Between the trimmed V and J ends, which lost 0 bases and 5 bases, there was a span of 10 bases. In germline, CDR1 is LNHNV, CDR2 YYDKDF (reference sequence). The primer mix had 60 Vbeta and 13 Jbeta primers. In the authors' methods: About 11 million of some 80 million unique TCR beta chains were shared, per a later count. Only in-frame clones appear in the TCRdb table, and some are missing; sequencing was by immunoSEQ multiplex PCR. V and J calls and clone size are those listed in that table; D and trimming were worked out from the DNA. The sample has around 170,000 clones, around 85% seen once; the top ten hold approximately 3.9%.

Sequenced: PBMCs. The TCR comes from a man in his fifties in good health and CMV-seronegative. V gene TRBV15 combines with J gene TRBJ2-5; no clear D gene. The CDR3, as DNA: TGTGCCACCAGCAGAGATTTAACATCGGAGACCCAGTACTTC. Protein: CATSRDLTSETQYF.